The rows below give T cell receptor beta chains drawn from one sample of a study of blood T cell repertoires in COVID-19. Some clones are missing from TCRdb's copy, which holds only in-frame ones; the method was immunoSEQ multiplex PCR. The top ten hold 8.3% of the sample, which has 71,000 or so clones, about 87% seen once. The sequenced material came from peripheral blood. The receptors stem from a man aged 50-60 years with active COVID-19. The CDR3 runs from the conserved cysteine through the conserved F or W. D genes are given only for firm matches. Clone size is given for some rows only: seen once, a few or many times, or a class if the clone is expanded.

CDR3nt	CDR3aa	d_gene	j_gene	abundance	v_gene
TGTGCCAGCAGCTTCCCTCTAGCGTCCGCGAACACCGGGGAGCTGTTTTTT	CASSFPLASANTGELFF	.	TRBJ2-2	.	TRBV7-9
TGTGCCAGCTCACCCGGGAGGGAAGAGACCCAGTACTTC	CASSPGREETQYF	TRBD2	TRBJ2-5	.	TRBV18
TGTGCCAGCAGCCTCAGGGGGACAGGAGTCTACGAGCAGTACTTC	CASSLRGTGVYEQYF	TRBD1	TRBJ2-7	.	TRBV28
TGTGCCAGCACGTTACGGGGTTTCGGGGGTTTAAACTATGGCTACACCTTC	CASTLRGFGGLNYGYTF	.	TRBJ1-2	once	TRBV28
TGTGCCAGCGGCGGGACAGGGGGCACCCTATGGACCTACGAGCAGTACTTC	CASGGTGGTLWTYEQYF	TRBD1	TRBJ2-7	once	TRBV25-1
TGTGCCAGCAGTACTCGGGACAGGCCCTACACCTTC	CASSTRDRPYTF	TRBD1	TRBJ1-2	few	TRBV12-3/TRBV12-4
TGCGCCAGCAGCTTGGGCGGAGGAGATTCCTCCTACGAGCAGTACTTC	CASSLGGGDSSYEQYF	.	TRBJ2-7	.	TRBV5-1
TGCGCCAGCAGCTTGGGACAGACGAATAATTCACCCCTCCACTTT	CASSLGQTNNSPLHF	.	TRBJ1-6	.	TRBV5-1
TGCGCCAGCAGCCAAGAACTTTCACGAGACACCATATATTTT	CASSQELSRDTIYF	.	TRBJ1-3	.	TRBV4-1
TGTGCCAGCAGTTACAACGGGAGGAGCGAGACCCAGTACTTC	CASSYNGRSETQYF	TRBD2	TRBJ2-5	.	TRBV6-6
TGTGCCAGCAGTCCACCCTTATACCCGGACGGGAGCAGTCATTCACCCCTCCACTTT	CASSPPLYPDGSSHSPLHF	.	TRBJ1-6	.	TRBV6-6
TGTGCCAGCAGCCAAGATAAAGGAGGGGGCGCAGATGAAAAACTGTTTTTT	CASSQDKGGGADEKLFF	TRBD1	TRBJ1-4	.	TRBV3-1/TRBV3-2